This is a list of T cell receptor beta chains from one sample in a study of OX40 agonist ivuxolimab in advanced cancers. Profiled with immunoSEQ multiplex PCR; TCRdb holds only in-frame clones, not every one. The sample yields roughly 15,000 clones, around nine tenths seen once. The sequences come from CD4+ or CD8+ T cells sorted from blood, collected in a trial of the OX40 agonist ivuxolimab. These receptors all come from an adult with an advanced solid tumor such as melanoma, head and neck, liver or kidney cancer. CDR3s leave out the opening cysteine and the closing phenylalanine or tryptophan. The order of the fields is J gene, V gene, CDR3 protein.

j_gene: TRBJ1-1
v_gene: TRBV18
CDR3aa: ATLSPAGTGEAF

j_gene: TRBJ1-5
v_gene: TRBV2
CDR3aa: ASRPRQGGGEQPQH

j_gene: TRBJ1-4
v_gene: TRBV4-1
CDR3aa: ASSQGARDRGPGLF

j_gene: TRBJ2-7
v_gene: TRBV7-2
CDR3aa: ASSLPLGQGAKY

j_gene: TRBJ1-6
v_gene: TRBV14
CDR3aa: ASSQGTGSSYNSPLH

j_gene: TRBJ1-4
v_gene: TRBV7-6
CDR3aa: ASSRGQGHEKLF

j_gene: TRBJ1-2
v_gene: TRBV27
CDR3aa: ASSRTGWVYGYT

j_gene: TRBJ2-3
v_gene: TRBV28
CDR3aa: AGQGRSTDTQY

j_gene: TRBJ2-2
v_gene: TRBV19
CDR3aa: ATVGGGELF

j_gene: TRBJ1-1
v_gene: TRBV10-3
CDR3aa: AISVAGDGNTEAF

j_gene: TRBJ2-7
v_gene: TRBV6-1
CDR3aa: ASSDEDQPPYEQY

j_gene: TRBJ2-3
v_gene: TRBV7-9
CDR3aa: ASSLGQSGLLTDTQY

j_gene: TRBJ2-7
v_gene: TRBV7-2
CDR3aa: ASSPTGYEQY

j_gene: TRBJ1-4
v_gene: TRBV7-9
CDR3aa: ASREEVAQKLF

j_gene: TRBJ1-2
v_gene: TRBV14
CDR3aa: ASSREEGRFYGYT

j_gene: TRBJ1-1
v_gene: TRBV29-1
CDR3aa: SVVRGNTEAF

j_gene: TRBJ1-1
v_gene: TRBV6-1
CDR3aa: ASSEGREGRAF

j_gene: TRBJ1-5
v_gene: TRBV9
CDR3aa: ASSVERQVSNQPQH

j_gene: TRBJ1-2
v_gene: TRBV5-1
CDR3aa: ASSLDGFYGYT

j_gene: TRBJ2-3
v_gene: TRBV5-4
CDR3aa: ASSRPSFGGASDTQY

j_gene: TRBJ2-2
v_gene: TRBV21-1
CDR3aa: ASSRGTGDNGELF

j_gene: TRBJ1-5
v_gene: TRBV18
CDR3aa: ASSGEWRQPQH

j_gene: TRBJ2-1
v_gene: TRBV19
CDR3aa: ASSIQGQGNNEQF

j_gene: TRBJ2-2
v_gene: TRBV19
CDR3aa: ASSIGQGAGTGELF

j_gene: TRBJ1-2
v_gene: TRBV4-1
CDR3aa: ASSQDWGPAWGYT

j_gene: TRBJ1-1
v_gene: TRBV29-1
CDR3aa: SAPGQMNTEAF

j_gene: TRBJ2-5
v_gene: TRBV7-2
CDR3aa: ASSGLAGGPETQY

j_gene: TRBJ2-7
v_gene: TRBV28
CDR3aa: ASQTPGGYEQY

j_gene: TRBJ1-1
v_gene: TRBV18
CDR3aa: ASSPMGQRNTEAF

j_gene: TRBJ2-2
v_gene: TRBV7-9
CDR3aa: ASSFRLAVNTGELF

j_gene: TRBJ2-7
v_gene: TRBV6-6
CDR3aa: ASSKWGMGAYEQY

j_gene: TRBJ1-3
v_gene: TRBV19
CDR3aa: ASKGYISPGNTIY

j_gene: TRBJ2-7
v_gene: TRBV30
CDR3aa: AWSTESYEQY

j_gene: TRBJ2-2
v_gene: TRBV1
CDR3aa: TSSQREGTGELF

j_gene: TRBJ1-6
v_gene: TRBV19
CDR3aa: ASSIAAGGEPTPLH

j_gene: TRBJ2-3
v_gene: TRBV4-3
CDR3aa: ASSQEGSTDTQY

j_gene: TRBJ2-1
v_gene: TRBV9
CDR3aa: ASSVTSGGGEQF

j_gene: TRBJ2-1
v_gene: TRBV7-2
CDR3aa: ASSLELAGGREQF

j_gene: TRBJ2-5
v_gene: TRBV19
CDR3aa: ASHPSGLQETQY

j_gene: TRBJ1-6
v_gene: TRBV5-1
CDR3aa: ASRPDSSYNSPLH

j_gene: TRBJ2-3
v_gene: TRBV13
CDR3aa: ASSLAGGGADTQY

j_gene: TRBJ1-1
v_gene: TRBV5-1
CDR3aa: ASSFEVNTEAF

j_gene: TRBJ1-3
v_gene: TRBV9
CDR3aa: ASSPITSGNTIY

j_gene: TRBJ2-5
v_gene: TRBV15
CDR3aa: ATGLALETQY

j_gene: TRBJ2-2
v_gene: TRBV5-1
CDR3aa: ASSSQGALGRTGELF

j_gene: TRBJ2-7
v_gene: TRBV5-5
CDR3aa: ASSTPGLKYEQY

j_gene: TRBJ1-2
v_gene: TRBV19
CDR3aa: ASGPGLEKSVAGYT